This T cell receptor beta chain came from a study of T cells in narcolepsy. General study results and limits: Healthy controls reportedly lacked the autoreactive clonotypes serially found in patients' blood.

The protocol was immunoSEQ multiplex PCR, while the TCRdb copy is restricted to in-frame clones and leaves out a portion. The table has about 32,000 clones, roughly three quarters seen once; the top ten hold under 5%. In regard to this clone: Its antigen is unknown.

The ends lost 5 bases at V and 2 bases at J; junction bases unmatched: 4. The CDR3 is 14 amino acids. CDR1 and CDR2 from the germline V gene are MNHEY and SVGAGI. The chain carries TRBV6-5 and TRBJ2-7; TRBD1 matches 9 bases. Sequencing was performed on memory (CD45RA-) CD4+ T cells from blood. The TCR originated in a human donor in good health. The CDR3 coding sequence is TGTGCCAGCAGTCCGGACAGGGGCCCCTACGAGCAGTACTTC. Protein sequence: CASSPDRGPYEQYF.